The next 16 T cell receptor beta chains were all read from a single sample in a study of blood T cell repertoires in COVID-19. Here immunoSEQ multiplex PCR was the method, and the copy in TCRdb shows in-frame clones only, minus some. In the table there are over 400,000 clones, roughly 88% of which are singletons. Sequencing was carried out using peripheral blood. The receptors come from a woman between 25 and 40 years old with active or convalescent COVID-19.

The rearrangement uses TRBV10-2 and TRBJ2-1; 7 bases are a match to TRBD2. The CDR3 covers 14 residues. CDR1 WSHSY and CDR2 SAAADI come from the germline V gene. Losses at the gene ends were 2 bases for V and 9 bases for J; bases not matched to a gene: 7. In DNA form, the CDR3 reads TGCGCCAGCAGTGAGGGACTAGTAATCGGTGAGCAGTTCTTC. It specifies CASSEGLVIGEQFF.

This clone has more than one count but fewer than ten. The chain links TRBV29-1 to TRBJ2-7; tentatively, D is TRBD1 (5 bases). V lost 6 bases to trimming and J lost 2 bases, with 8 bases between them. The CDR3 runs to 11 residues. Germline V gene lookup returns CDR1 SQVTM and CDR2 ANQGSEA. The CDR3 loop is CSVQTAYEQYF. The CDR3 nucleotides are TGCAGCGTCCAGACAGCCTACGAGCAGTACTTC.

This chain links TRBV10-3 with TRBJ2-7; D not resolved. V was shortened by 4 bases and J by 2 bases, with 9 bases between the two germline ends. This CDR3 has 13 amino acids. From germline, CDR1 is ENHRY and CDR2 SYGVKD. The CDR3 protein is CAISGDTTYEQYF. The CDR3 DNA is TGTGCCATCAGTGGAGACACCACCTACGAGCAGTACTTC.

V usage is TRBV6-5 and J usage is TRBJ1-5; TRBD1 aligns across 9 bases. The ends lost 10 bases at V and 6 bases at J; junction bases unmatched: 10. This CDR3 region has 14 residues. Per germline, CDR1 MNHEY and CDR2 SVGAGI. This CDR3 is CANTRQGVGQPQHF. The CDR3 nucleotides read TGTGCCAACACCAGACAGGGGGTCGGTCAGCCCCAGCATTTT.

The V and J genes are TRBV6-2 or TRBV6-3 and TRBJ2-1; TRBD2 matches 13 bases. The CDR3 is 17 residues long. The V and J ends lost 5 bases and 3 bases, in that order; junction bases with no gene match: 7. Germline lookup yields CDR1 MNHEY and CDR2 SVGEGT. This CDR3 reads CASSASGLAGDYNEQFF. The CDR3 nucleotides read TGTGCCAGCAGTGCCTCCGGACTAGCGGGAGACTACAATGAGCAGTTCTTC.

This clone was seen a single time. The CDR3 sequence: CASSKSGGRRTDTQYF. As DNA, the CDR3 is TGTGCCAGCAGCAAGTCAGGCGGGAGGCGAACAGATACGCAGTATTTT. The rearrangement links TRBV21-1 to TRBJ2-3; TRBD2 is taken as the D call from the table, unchecked against the DNA. TRBV21-1 is shown as a pseudogene. The CDR3 is 16 amino acids.

The chain is built from TRBV10-3 and TRBJ1-2; TRBD1 matches 8 bases. The CDR3 contains 14 residues. V was pared by 0 bases and J by 4 bases, with 1 base of the junction left unmatched. Germline loops: CDR1 ENHRY, CDR2 SYGVKD. CDR3 amino acids: CAISESTGVYGYTF. CDR3 nucleotide sequence: TGTGCCATCAGTGAGTCGACAGGGGTCTATGGCTACACCTTC.

The chain is built from TRBV11-3 and TRBJ2-5; 9 bases agree with TRBD1. In germline, CDR1 is SGHNT, CDR2 YENEEA. V was pared by 2 bases and J by 0 bases, with 4 bases of the junction left unmatched. This CDR3 contains 16 residues. The CDR3, as DNA: TGTGCCAGCAGCTTAAACTACAGGGGGCACCAAGAGACCCAGTACTTC. It codes for CASSLNYRGHQETQYF.

The chain is built from TRBV7-9 and TRBJ1-6; no firm D call. Trimming took 3 bases from V and 6 from J, leaving 9 bases between them. Germline CDR1 SEHNR, CDR2 FQNEAQ (reference sequence). The CDR3 sequence is 14 residues long. CDR3 residues: CASSFGEGNSPLHF. CDR3 DNA: TGTGCCAGCAGCTTCGGGGAGGGTAATTCACCCCTCCACTTT.

This clone was observed once. The V and J genes are TRBV27 and TRBJ1-2; possible D gene TRBD1, 5 bases. CDR3 size: 15 residues. Germline CDR1 is MNHEY and CDR2 is SMNVEV (reference sequence). Trimming took off 2 bases at V and 8 bases at J, with 18 bases between the two ends. CDR3 sequence: CASSLTVGQPRGYTF. DNA for the CDR3: TGTGCCAGCAGTTTAACCGTGGGGCAGCCCCGAGGCTACACCTTC.

The chain links TRBV5-1 to TRBJ1-5, with D possibly TRBD1 on 5 matching bases. Per germline, CDR1 SGHRS and CDR2 YFSETQ. The CDR3 contains 15 residues. The ends were cut back, 4 bases at V and 0 bases at J, with 11 bases in the middle. CDR3 bases: TGCGCCAGCAGCCCGGCGGGGGATAGCAATCAGCCCCAGCATTTT. Translation gives CASSPAGDSNQPQHF. Drawing the rest from reference TRBV5-1 and TRBJ1-5, the complete variable domain is KAGVTQTPRYLIKTRGQQVTLSCSPISGHRSVSWYQQTPGQGLQFLFEYFSETQRNKGNFPGRFSGRQFSNSRSEMNVSTLELGDSALYLCASSPAGDSNQPQHFGDGTRLSIL.

The V and J genes are TRBV12-5 and TRBJ1-2, with TRBD1 identical over 9 bases. The CDR3 spans 18 residues. Germline lookup yields CDR1 LGHNT and CDR2 FRNRAP. The trim removed 0 bases at V and 1 base at J, leaving 9 bases unmatched. Written as DNA, the CDR3 is TGTGCTAGTGGTTTGGTACTTGGGACAGGGAACCTTAACTATGGCTACACCTTC. Residues: CASGLVLGTGNLNYGYTF.

The chain recombines TRBV27 with TRBJ1-3, with 7 bases lining up with TRBD1. V gave up 3 bases and J gave up 4 bases; unmatched junction bases: 9. CDR3 length: 16 residues. Per the germline V gene, CDR1 is MNHEY and CDR2 is SMNVEV (reference sequence). CDR3 protein: CASSLVGGGVGNTIYF. The CDR3 DNA follows: TGTGCCAGCAGTTTGGTCGGAGGGGGCGTAGGAAACACCATATATTTT.

The rearrangement links TRBV5-1 to TRBJ1-2; D might be TRBD1 (5 bases). The CDR3 covers 17 residues. The V end lost 0 bases, the J end lost 0 bases, and 15 bases lay between the germline ends. Germline assignment: CDR1 SGHRS and CDR2 YFSETQ. The CDR3 DNA reads as TGCGCCAGCAGCTTGGGGTCTGGGGCAGTCGCTAACTATGGCTACACCTTC. Translation gives CASSLGSGAVANYGYTF.

The CDR3 loop reads CASSSDRGRGGYTF. The CDR3 DNA sequence: TGTGCCAGCAGCTCCGACAGGGGGCGCGGAGGCTACACCTTC. This sequence joins TRBV7-2 and TRBJ1-2; TRBD1 aligns across 10 bases. This CDR3 contains 14 residues. CDR1 SGHTA and CDR2 FQGNSA come from the germline V gene. V shed 4 bases, J shed 8 bases, and the junction held 7 bases outside the gene matches.

The chain uses TRBV3-1 (or the pseudogene TRBV3-2) and TRBJ2-4; TRBD1 agrees at 11 bases. The CDR3 length is 18 residues. CDR1 and CDR2 from the germline V gene are LGHDT and YNNKEL (reference sequence). V lost 0 bases and J lost 6; bases outside the gene matches: 10. CDR3 residues: CASSQDRTGQGAGNIQYF. The CDR3 DNA follows: TGTGCCAGCAGCCAAGATCGTACCGGACAGGGGGCAGGAAACATTCAGTACTTC.